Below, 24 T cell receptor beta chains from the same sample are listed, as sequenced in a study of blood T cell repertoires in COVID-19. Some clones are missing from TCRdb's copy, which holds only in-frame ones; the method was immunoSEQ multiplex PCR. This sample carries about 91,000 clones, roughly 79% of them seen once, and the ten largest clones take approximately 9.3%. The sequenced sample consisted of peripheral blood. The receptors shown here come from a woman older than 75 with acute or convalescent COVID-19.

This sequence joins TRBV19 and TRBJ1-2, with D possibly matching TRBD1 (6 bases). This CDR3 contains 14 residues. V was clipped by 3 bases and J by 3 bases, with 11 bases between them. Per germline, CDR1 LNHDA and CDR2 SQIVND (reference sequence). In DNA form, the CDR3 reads TGTGCCAGTAGTATTCAGGGGACGGACTATGGCTACACCTTC. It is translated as CASSIQGTDYGYTF.

The CDR3 loop reads CASSLNQGNTEAFF. The CDR3 nucleotides are TGTGCCAGCAGCTTAAACCAGGGGAACACTGAAGCTTTCTTT. This chain links TRBV7-3 with TRBJ1-1; D may be TRBD1 (5 bases). Trimming shortened V by 1 base and J by 1 base, and 7 bases separated the two germline ends. CDR3 length: 14 amino acids. CDR1 is SGHTA and CDR2 is FQGTGA in the germline V gene.

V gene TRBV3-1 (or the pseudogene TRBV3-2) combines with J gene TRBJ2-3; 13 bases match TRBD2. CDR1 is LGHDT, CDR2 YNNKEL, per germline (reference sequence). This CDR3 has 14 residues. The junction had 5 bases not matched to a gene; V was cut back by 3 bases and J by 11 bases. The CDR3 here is CASSHETSGGKQYF. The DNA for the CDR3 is TGTGCCAGCAGCCATGAGACTAGCGGGGGGAAGCAGTATTTT.

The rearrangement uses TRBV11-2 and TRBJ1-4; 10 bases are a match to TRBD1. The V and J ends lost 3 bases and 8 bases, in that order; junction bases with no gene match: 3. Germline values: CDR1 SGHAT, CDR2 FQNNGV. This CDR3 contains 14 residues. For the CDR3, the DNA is TGTGCCAGCAGCTTGGGACAGGGGAGGGAAAAACTGTTTTTT. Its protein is CASSLGQGREKLFF.

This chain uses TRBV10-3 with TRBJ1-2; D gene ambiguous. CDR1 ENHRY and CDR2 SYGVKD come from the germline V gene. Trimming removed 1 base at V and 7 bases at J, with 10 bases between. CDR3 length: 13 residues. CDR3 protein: CAISELLRAGYTF. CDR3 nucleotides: TGTGCCATCAGTGAGTTACTACGAGCTGGCTACACCTTC.

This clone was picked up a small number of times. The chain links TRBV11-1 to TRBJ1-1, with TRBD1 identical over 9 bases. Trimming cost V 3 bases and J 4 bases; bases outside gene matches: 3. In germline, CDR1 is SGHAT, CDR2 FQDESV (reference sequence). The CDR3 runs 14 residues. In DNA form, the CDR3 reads TGTGCCAGCAGCTTCTCGACAGGGGGCACTGAAGCTTTCTTT. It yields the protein CASSFSTGGTEAFF. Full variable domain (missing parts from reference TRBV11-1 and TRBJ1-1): EAEVAQSPRYKITEKSQAVAFWCDPISGHATLYWYRQILGQGPELLVQFQDESVVDDSQLPKDRFSAERLKGVDSTLKIQPAELGDSAMYLCASSFSTGGTEAFFGQGTRLTVV.

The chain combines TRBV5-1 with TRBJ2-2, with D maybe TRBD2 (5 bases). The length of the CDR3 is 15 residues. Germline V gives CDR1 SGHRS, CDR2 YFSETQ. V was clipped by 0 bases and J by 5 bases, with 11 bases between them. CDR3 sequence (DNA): TGCGCCAGCAGCTTGGGGCTAGCTGAAACCGGGGAGCTGTTTTTT. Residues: CASSLGLAETGELFF.

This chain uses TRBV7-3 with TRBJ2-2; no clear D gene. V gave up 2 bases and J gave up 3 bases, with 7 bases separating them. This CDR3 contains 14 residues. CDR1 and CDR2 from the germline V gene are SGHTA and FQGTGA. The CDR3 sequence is CASSLFQDTGELFF. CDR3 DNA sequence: TGTGCCAGCAGCTTATTCCAGGACACCGGGGAGCTGTTTTTT.

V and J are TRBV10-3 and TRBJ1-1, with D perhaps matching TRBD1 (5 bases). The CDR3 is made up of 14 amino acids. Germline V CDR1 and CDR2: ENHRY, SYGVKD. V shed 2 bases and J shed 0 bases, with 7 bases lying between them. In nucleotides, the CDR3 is TGTGCCATCAGTGAGGGGGCGATGAACACTGAAGCTTTCTTT. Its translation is CAISEGAMNTEAFF.

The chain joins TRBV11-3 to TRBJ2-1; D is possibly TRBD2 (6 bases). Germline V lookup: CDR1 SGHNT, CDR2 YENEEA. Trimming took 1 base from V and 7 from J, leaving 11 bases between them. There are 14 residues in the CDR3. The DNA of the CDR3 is TGTGCCAGCAGCTTAGGTTACGGAGGGAATGAGCAGTTCTTC. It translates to CASSLGYGGNEQFF.

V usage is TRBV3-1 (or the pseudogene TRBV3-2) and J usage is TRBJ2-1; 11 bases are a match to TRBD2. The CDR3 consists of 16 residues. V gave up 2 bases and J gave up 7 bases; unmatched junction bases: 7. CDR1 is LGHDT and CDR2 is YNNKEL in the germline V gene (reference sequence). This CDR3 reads CASSQHLAGGRNEQFF. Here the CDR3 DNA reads TGTGCCAGCAGCCAACATCTAGCGGGGGGCAGGAATGAGCAGTTCTTC.

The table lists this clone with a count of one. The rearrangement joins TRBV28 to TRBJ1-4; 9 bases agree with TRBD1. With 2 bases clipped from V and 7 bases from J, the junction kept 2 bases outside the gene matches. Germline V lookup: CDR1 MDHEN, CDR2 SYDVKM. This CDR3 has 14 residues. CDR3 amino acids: CASSLGTGPEKLFF. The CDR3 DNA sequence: TGTGCCAGCAGTTTAGGGACAGGGCCTGAAAAACTGTTTTTT.

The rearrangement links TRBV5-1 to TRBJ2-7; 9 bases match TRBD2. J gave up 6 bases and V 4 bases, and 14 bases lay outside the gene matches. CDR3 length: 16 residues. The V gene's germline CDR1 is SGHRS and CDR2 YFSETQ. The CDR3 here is CASSPTSSGRLLEQYF. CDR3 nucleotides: TGCGCCAGCAGCCCCACCAGCAGCGGGAGGCTCCTCGAGCAGTACTTC.

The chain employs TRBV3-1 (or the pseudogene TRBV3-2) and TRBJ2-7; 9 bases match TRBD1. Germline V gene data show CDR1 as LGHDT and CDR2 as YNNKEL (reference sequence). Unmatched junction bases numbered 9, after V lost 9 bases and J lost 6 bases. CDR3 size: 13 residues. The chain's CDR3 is CARGRDREREQYF. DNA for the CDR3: TGTGCCAGGGGCAGGGACAGGGAACGCGAGCAGTACTTC.

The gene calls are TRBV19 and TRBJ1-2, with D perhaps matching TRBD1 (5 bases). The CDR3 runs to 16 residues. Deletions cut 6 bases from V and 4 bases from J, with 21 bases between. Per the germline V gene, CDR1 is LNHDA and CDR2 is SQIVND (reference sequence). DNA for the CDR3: TGTGCCAGTAGAGACTTGGGGGGGGAGACACTCTATGGCTACACCTTC. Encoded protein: CASRDLGGETLYGYTF.

The CDR3 reads CASSYVGAGNQPQHF. The CDR3 region has the DNA TGTGCCAGCAGTTACGTGGGGGCAGGCAATCAGCCCCAGCATTTT. The chain carries TRBV6-5 and TRBJ1-5; D might be TRBD1 (6 bases). V shed 2 bases and J shed 2 bases, with 10 bases lying between them. Germline V lookup: CDR1 MNHEY, CDR2 SVGAGI. The length of the CDR3 is 15 residues.

The chain's CDR3 is CASTMRTGGSNQPQHF. The CDR3 DNA sequence: TGTGCCAGTACCATGAGGACAGGGGGGAGCAATCAGCCCCAGCATTTT. J is TRBJ1-5 and V is TRBV19; 10 bases agree with TRBD1. The CDR3 consists of 16 residues. Germline trimming cut 7 bases from V and 1 base from J; bases unmatched to any gene: 7. Germline V gene data show CDR1 as LNHDA and CDR2 as SQIVND (reference sequence).

The CDR3 sequence is CASSLDRGRGEKLFF. The CDR3 DNA is TGCGCCAGCAGCTTGGACAGGGGACGAGGTGAAAAACTGTTTTTT. This rearrangement joins TRBV5-1 to TRBJ1-4; 7 bases are shared with TRBD1. The CDR3 has 15 residues. The germline gives CDR1 SGHRS, CDR2 YFSETQ. Trimming removed 0 bases from V and 7 bases from J; junction bases left unmatched: 6. Full variable domain (outside the CDR3, taken from reference TRBV5-1 and TRBJ1-4): KAGVTQTPRYLIKTRGQQVTLSCSPISGHRSVSWYQQTPGQGLQFLFEYFSETQRNKGNFPGRFSGRQFSNSRSEMNVSTLELGDSALYLCASSLDRGRGEKLFFGSGTQLSVL.

The CDR3 bases are TGTGCCAGCAGTCGGGCAGGGGGCAGGGTTAGCAATCAGCCCCAGCATTTT. Translating gives CASSRAGGRVSNQPQHF. The V call is TRBV6-4, the J call TRBJ1-5, with 8 positions matching TRBD1. V gave up 5 bases and J gave up 0 bases; unmatched junction bases: 9. This CDR3 comprises 17 residues. Germline loops: CDR1 MRHNA, CDR2 SNTAGT.

In DNA form, the CDR3 reads TGTGCCAGCAGTCCCCGACCCGACAGTTATGGCTACACCTTC. Protein sequence: CASSPRPDSYGYTF. The chain links TRBV6-5 to TRBJ1-2, with D perhaps matching TRBD1 (5 bases). The V gene lost 5 bases and the J gene lost 5 bases, with 15 bases spanning the gap. The CDR3 covers 14 residues. Germline CDR1 is MNHEY and CDR2 is SVGAGI.

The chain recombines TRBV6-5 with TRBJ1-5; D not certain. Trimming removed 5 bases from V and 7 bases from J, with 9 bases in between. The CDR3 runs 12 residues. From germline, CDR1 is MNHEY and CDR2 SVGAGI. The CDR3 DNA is TGTGCCAGCAGTCCCACAGAACAGCCCCAGCATTTT. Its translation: CASSPTEQPQHF.

CDR3: CASSPLGSTDTQYF. The CDR3 DNA sequence: TGTGCCAGTAGTCCGTTGGGCTCCACAGATACGCAGTATTTT. The chain is built from TRBV19 and TRBJ2-3, with no clear D. V dropped 5 bases and J dropped 2 bases, with 11 bases sitting between them. Looked up from germline, CDR1 is LNHDA and CDR2 is SQIVND (reference sequence). The CDR3 has 14 amino acids.

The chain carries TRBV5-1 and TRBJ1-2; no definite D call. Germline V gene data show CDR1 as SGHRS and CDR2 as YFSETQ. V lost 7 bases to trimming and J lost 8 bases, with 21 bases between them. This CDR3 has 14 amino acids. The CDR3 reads CASSFELSGRGYTF. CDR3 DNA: TGCGCCAGCTCATTCGAACTCTCGGGAAGGGGCTACACCTTC.

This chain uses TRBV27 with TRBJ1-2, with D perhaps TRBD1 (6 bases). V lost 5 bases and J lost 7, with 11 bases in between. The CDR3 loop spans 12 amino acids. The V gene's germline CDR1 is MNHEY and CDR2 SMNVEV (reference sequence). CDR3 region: CASSPTGRGYTF. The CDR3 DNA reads TGTGCCAGCAGTCCGACAGGACGTGGCTACACCTTC.